This T cell receptor (beta chain) is from a study of T cell repertoires and HLA-DP antigens. Worth noting for this clone: Its specificity is unknown.

The primer mix covered 54 TRBV segments and 13 TRBJ segments. Data came from immunoSEQ multiplex PCR; TCRdb stores just in-frame clones and leaves some out. The sample consists of some 89,000 clones, about 89% of them appearing once. CDR3 length equals 14 residues. CDR1 and CDR2 (germline): MDHEN, SYDVKM. The V and J genes are TRBV28 and TRBJ2-5; no clear D. The J call may be faulty, since TRBJ2-7 better matches the DNA end. Input material: CD4+ T cells from PBMCs. This TCR derives from a man aged 50 or older in good health and CMV-seronegative. In nucleotides, the CDR3 is TGTGCCAGCAGTTTTGCCGGACCGACCTACGAGCAGTACTTC. It yields the protein CASSFAGPTYEQYF.